This record covers a single TCR beta chain. The data were taken from a study of blood T cell repertoires in COVID-19. Study at large: T cells, B-cell-depleted T cells, or PBMCs provided the cDNA or gDNA that served as material.

Here immunoSEQ multiplex PCR was the method, and the copy in TCRdb shows in-frame clones only, minus some. The sample lists about 67,000 clones, roughly 87% occurring once. V was pared by 4 bases and J by 7 bases, with 8 bases of the junction left unmatched. Germline V lookup: CDR1 SGHRS, CDR2 YFSETQ. CDR3 length equals 14 residues. The source material was peripheral blood. The origin of this receptor is a woman aged 80 or older with acute or convalescent COVID-19. The chain has TRBV5-1 and TRBJ2-7, with 10 bases that match TRBD2. The CDR3, as DNA: TGCGCCAGCAGCCAGGGGACTAGCGCTCGTGAGCAGTACTTC. It is translated as CASSQGTSAREQYF.